The 17 T cell receptor beta chains listed next were all sequenced from one sample in a study of T cells in Graves' hyperthyroidism and ophthalmopathy. What was amplified from RNA transcripts were TCR beta CDR3 regions. An initial round of RT-PCR targeting the TCR CDR3 relied on the HTBI primer set. One entry per CDR3 protein results from TCRdb running MiXCR on the multiplex PCR reads. Counted here are fewer than 500,000 distinct CDR3 sequences, roughly 15% occurring once; the ten biggest clones make up about 18%. The specimen was blood. Receptors originate from a woman in her 30s with Graves' ophthalmopathy.

Many counts were recorded for this clonotype. This may come from a read error, since a much larger clone is one base off. The chain is built from TRBV6-1 and TRBJ1-1, with no clear D. The CDR3 runs 11 residues. Trimming took 6 bases from V and 1 from J, leaving 3 bases between them. Germline loops: CDR1 MNHNS, CDR2 SASEGT. In DNA form, the CDR3 reads TGTGCCAGCAGACAGAACACTGAAGCTTTCTTT. Protein product: CASRQNTEAFF.

The DNA for the CDR3 is TGTGCCAGTAGTAAACAGGGGGCTGAAGAGCAGTACTTC. It codes for CASSKQGAEEQYF. The V and J genes are TRBV7-3 and TRBJ2-7; 9 bases map to TRBD1. V gave up 9 bases and J gave up 7 bases; unmatched junction bases: 10. The germline CDR1 and CDR2 sequences are SGHTA and FQGTGA. CDR3 length: 13 amino acids. Supplemented by reference TRBV7-3 and TRBJ2-7, the full variable domain reads GAGVSQTPSNKVTEKGKYVELRCDPISGHTALYWYRQSLGQGPEFLIYFQGTGAADDSGLPNDRFFAVRPEGSVSTLKIQRTERGDSAVYLCASSKQGAEEQYFGPGTRLTVT.

This clonotype was counted at least ten times. The V and J genes are TRBV7-8 and TRBJ2-1, with 7 bases matching TRBD2. Trimming cost V 5 bases and J 2 bases; bases outside gene matches: 6. The CDR3 is 15 amino acids. Germline V CDR1 and CDR2: SGHVS, FQNEAQ. The CDR3 loop is CASSPRLAAYNEQFF. CDR3 DNA: TGTGCCAGCAGCCCCCGGCTAGCGGCCTACAATGAGCAGTTCTTC.

This clonotype was seen ten or more times. This chain joins TRBV7-8 and TRBJ2-3; tentatively, D is TRBD1 (5 bases). The CDR3 runs 15 residues. V gave up 0 bases and J gave up 1 base, with 8 bases separating them. Germline CDR1 is SGHVS and CDR2 is FQNEAQ. CDR3 in DNA: TGTGCCAGCAGCTTAGCGCGGACACGCACAGATACGCAGTATTTT. This encodes CASSLARTRTDTQYF.

This clonotype was detected only a few times. The chain has TRBV27 and TRBJ2-4; 12 bases map to TRBD2. The CDR3 loop spans 16 amino acids. CDR1 and CDR2 from the germline V gene are MNHEY and SMNVEV (reference sequence). V trimming: 9 bases; J trimming: 1 base; junction bases outside the gene matches: 7. CDR3 DNA: TGTGCCAGTCGACCAACTAGCGGGGGGGCCAAAAACATTCAGTACTTC. This gives the protein CASRPTSGGAKNIQYF.

This clonotype was counted ten times or more. The rearrangement joins TRBV7-2 to TRBJ2-7, with D maybe TRBD2 (6 bases). The CDR3 has 14 amino acids. Germline values: CDR1 SGHTA, CDR2 FQGNSA. The V gene lost 7 bases and the J gene lost 5 bases, with 18 bases spanning the gap. The CDR3 nucleotides read TGTGCCAGCAAGGGTGTGGGGGACTTAGACGAGCAGTACTTC. This gives the protein CASKGVGDLDEQYF.

This clonotype was picked up many times. This sequence joins TRBV7-9 and TRBJ1-1, with 7 bases fitting TRBD1. Trimming at V came to 4 bases and at J to 11 bases, leaving 7 bases not matched to a gene. This CDR3 has 12 amino acids. Germline CDR1 is SEHNR and CDR2 is FQNEAQ (reference sequence). The CDR3 sequence is CASSSDRRNAFF. CDR3 nucleotides: TGTGCCAGCAGCTCGGACAGGAGGAATGCTTTCTTT.

This clonotype was recorded at least ten times. The chain links TRBV28 to TRBJ2-5; TRBD2 matches at 12 bases. There are 16 residues in the CDR3. CDR1 and CDR2 from the germline V gene are MDHEN and SYDVKM. V dropped 2 bases and J dropped 5; count of bases not matched to a gene: 6. In DNA form, the CDR3 reads TGTGCCAGCAGTTTACCTAGCGGGGGGGCCGTGGAGACCCAGTACTTC. Protein product: CASSLPSGGAVETQYF. Complete variable domain (other parts from reference TRBV28 and TRBJ2-5): DVKVTQSSRYLVKRTGEKVFLECVQDMDHENMFWYRQDPGLGLRLIYFSYDVKMKEKGDIPEGYSVSREKKERFSLILESASTNQTSMYLCASSLPSGGAVETQYFGPGTRLLVL.

The V call is TRBV5-6, the J call TRBJ2-2, with unresolved D. V dropped 4 bases and J dropped 1 base, with 11 bases sitting between them. Per germline, CDR1 SGHDT and CDR2 YYEEEE. The CDR3 loop spans 15 amino acids. CDR3 coding DNA: TGTGCCAGCAGCCCAGACCCGCAGAACACCGGGGAGCTGTTTTTT. The encoded protein is CASSPDPQNTGELFF.

This clonotype was detected ten times or more. The chain uses TRBV28 and TRBJ2-7; D possibly corresponds to TRBD1 (5 bases). CDR3 length: 12 residues. V dropped 2 bases and J dropped 7 bases, with 9 bases sitting between them. CDR1 and CDR2 (germline): MDHEN, SYDVKM. The CDR3 loop is CASSLKGREQYF. The CDR3 DNA follows: TGTGCCAGCAGTTTAAAGGGGCGAGAGCAGTACTTC.

The chain has TRBV5-6 and TRBJ2-3; no definite D call. Deletions cut 0 bases from V and 2 bases from J, with 7 bases between. Germline CDR1 and CDR2: SGHDT and YYEEEE. The length of the CDR3 is 14 residues. The DNA for the CDR3 is TGTGCCAGCAGCTTGGTGCCAGCCACAGATACGCAGTATTTT. Translation: CASSLVPATDTQYF.

This clonotype has a count of ten or more. The chain uses TRBV4-1 and TRBJ2-7; 7 nucleotides align to TRBD2. Trimming at V came to 1 base and at J to 1 base, leaving 1 base not matched to a gene. This CDR3 region has 14 residues. Germline lookup yields CDR1 MGHRA and CDR2 YSYEKL. The CDR3 region is CASSQGEGSYEQYF. The CDR3 DNA follows: TGCGCCAGCAGCCAAGGGGAGGGGTCCTACGAGCAGTACTTC.

V gene TRBV20-1 combines with J gene TRBJ2-2; D might be TRBD2 (5 bases). V was pared by 3 bases and J by 5 bases, with 13 bases between. This CDR3 has 14 amino acids. Germline values: CDR1 DFQATT, CDR2 SNEGSKA (reference sequence). The CDR3 protein is CSARVALVTGELFF. Here the CDR3 DNA reads TGCAGTGCTAGGGTGGCACTAGTGACCGGGGAGCTGTTTTTT.

For this clonotype: A much larger clone lies a single base off, so this may be a read error. V is TRBV7-9 and J is TRBJ2-7, with 7 bases matching TRBD2. The V and J ends lost 11 bases and 7 bases, in that order; junction bases with no gene match: 11. This CDR3 is 12 amino acids long. Germline V gene data show CDR1 as SEHNR and CDR2 as FQNEAQ (reference sequence). CDR3 amino acids: CAAGVLHNEQYF. CDR3 DNA sequence: TGTGCCGCGGGGGTGTTACACAATGAGCAGTACTTC.

This clonotype was detected ten times or more. This rearrangement joins TRBV2 to TRBJ1-1; D gene uncertain. This CDR3 comprises 13 residues. CDR1 is SNHLY and CDR2 is FYNNEI in the germline V gene. V lost 8 bases to trimming and J lost 0 bases, with 10 bases between them. CDR3 region: CASAAAMNTEAFF. The CDR3 DNA sequence: TGTGCCAGCGCGGCGGCTATGAACACTGAAGCTTTCTTT.

This clonotype was counted ten times or more. CDR3 bases: TGTGCTAGTGGTTTCCAAGGCCGGGACAGGGACAATTCACCCCTCCACTTT. Its protein is CASGFQGRDRDNSPLHF. The V and J genes are TRBV12-5 and TRBJ1-6; 9 bases match TRBD1. The trim removed 3 bases at V and 7 bases at J, leaving 10 bases unmatched. The V gene's germline CDR1 is LGHNT and CDR2 FRNRAP. This CDR3 contains 17 residues.

This clonotype has only a few counts. The chain carries TRBV4-1 and TRBJ1-2; 8 nucleotides align to TRBD1. From germline, CDR1 is MGHRA and CDR2 YSYEKL. The CDR3 contains 15 residues. Trimming removed 3 bases from V and 7 bases from J; junction bases left unmatched: 10. The CDR3 DNA reads TGCGCCAGCAGCCAGGATAATACAGGGGGACCTGGCTACACCTTC. This codes for CASSQDNTGGPGYTF.